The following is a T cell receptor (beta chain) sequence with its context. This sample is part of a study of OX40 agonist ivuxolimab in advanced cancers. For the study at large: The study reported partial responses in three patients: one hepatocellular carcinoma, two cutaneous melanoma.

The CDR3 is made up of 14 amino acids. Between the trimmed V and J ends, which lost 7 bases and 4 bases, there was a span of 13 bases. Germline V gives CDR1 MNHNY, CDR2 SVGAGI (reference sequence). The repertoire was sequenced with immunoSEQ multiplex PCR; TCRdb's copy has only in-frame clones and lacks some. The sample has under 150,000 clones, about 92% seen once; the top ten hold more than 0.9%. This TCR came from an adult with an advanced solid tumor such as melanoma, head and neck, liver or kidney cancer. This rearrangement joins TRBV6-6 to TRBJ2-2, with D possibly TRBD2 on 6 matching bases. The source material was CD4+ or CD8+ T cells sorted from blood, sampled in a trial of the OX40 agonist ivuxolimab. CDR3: CASTRGSGTGELFF. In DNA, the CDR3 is TGTGCCAGCACCCGGGGTAGCGGCACCGGGGAGCTGTTTTTT.